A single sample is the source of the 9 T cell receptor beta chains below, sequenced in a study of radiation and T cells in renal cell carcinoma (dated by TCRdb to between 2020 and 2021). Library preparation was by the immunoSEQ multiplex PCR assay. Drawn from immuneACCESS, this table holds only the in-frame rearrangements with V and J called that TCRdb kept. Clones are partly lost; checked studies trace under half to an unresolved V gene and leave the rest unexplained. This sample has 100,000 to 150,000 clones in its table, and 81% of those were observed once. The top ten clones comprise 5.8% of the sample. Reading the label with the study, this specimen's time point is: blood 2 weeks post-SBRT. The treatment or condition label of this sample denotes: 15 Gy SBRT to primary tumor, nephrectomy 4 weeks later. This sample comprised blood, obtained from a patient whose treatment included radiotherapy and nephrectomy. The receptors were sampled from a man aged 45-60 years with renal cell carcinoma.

DNA of the CDR3: TGTGCCAGCAGTTTCCAGGGGGCGATAAATCAGCCCCAGCATTTT. Translation gives CASSFQGAINQPQHF. The V and J genes are TRBV28 and TRBJ1-5; 8 bases are a match to TRBD1. This CDR3 has 15 amino acids. CDR1 and CDR2 from the germline V gene are MDHEN and SYDVKM. V dropped 3 bases and J dropped 4; count of bases not matched to a gene: 5.

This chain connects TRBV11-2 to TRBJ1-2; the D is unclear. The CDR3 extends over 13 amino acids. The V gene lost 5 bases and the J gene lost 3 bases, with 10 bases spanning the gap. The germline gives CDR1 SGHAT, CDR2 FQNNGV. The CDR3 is CASSPVGDYGYTF. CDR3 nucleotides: TGTGCCAGCAGCCCCGTCGGGGACTATGGCTACACCTTC.

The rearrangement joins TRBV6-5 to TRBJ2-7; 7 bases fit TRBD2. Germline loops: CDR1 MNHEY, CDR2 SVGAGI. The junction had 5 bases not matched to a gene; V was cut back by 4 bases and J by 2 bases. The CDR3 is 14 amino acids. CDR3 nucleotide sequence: TGTGCCAGCAGTTTGGGCGGGGGAACCTACGAGCAGTACTTC. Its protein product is CASSLGGGTYEQYF.

As DNA, the CDR3 is TGTGCCAGCAGCTTATCACTAGCGGGGGGCACAGATACGCAGTATTTT. Translating it yields CASSLSLAGGTDTQYF. J is TRBJ2-3 and V is TRBV7-2, with 11 positions matching TRBD2. CDR1 is SGHTA and CDR2 is FQGNSA in the germline V gene. V shed 2 bases and J 1 base; nucleotides not matched to a gene: 2. There are 16 residues in the CDR3.

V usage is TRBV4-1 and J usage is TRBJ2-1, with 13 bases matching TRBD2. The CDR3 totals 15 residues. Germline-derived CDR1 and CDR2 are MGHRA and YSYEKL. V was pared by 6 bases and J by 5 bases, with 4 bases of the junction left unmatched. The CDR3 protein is CASRTGLAGNNEQFF. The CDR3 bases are TGCGCCAGCAGAACGGGACTAGCGGGGAACAATGAGCAGTTCTTC.

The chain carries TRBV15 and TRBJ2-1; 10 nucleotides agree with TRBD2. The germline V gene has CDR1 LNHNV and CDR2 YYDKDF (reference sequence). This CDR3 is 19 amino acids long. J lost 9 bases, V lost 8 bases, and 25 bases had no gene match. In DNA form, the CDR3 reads TGTGCCACCTCCCTGGGCGGCGGCCTAGCGGGAGTCTTTTATGGTGAGCAGTTCTTC. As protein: CATSLGGGLAGVFYGEQFF.

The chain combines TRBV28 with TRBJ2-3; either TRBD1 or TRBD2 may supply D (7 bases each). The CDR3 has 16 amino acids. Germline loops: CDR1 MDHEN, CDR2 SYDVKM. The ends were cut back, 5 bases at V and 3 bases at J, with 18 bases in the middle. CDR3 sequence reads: CASSAPRQGGTDTQYF. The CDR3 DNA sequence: TGTGCCAGCAGTGCCCCCCGACAGGGAGGGACAGATACGCAGTATTTT.

The CDR3 reads CASSLDPGAISEAFF. CDR3 coding DNA: TGCGCCAGCAGCTTGGATCCCGGGGCCATCTCTGAAGCTTTCTTT. The V and J genes are TRBV5-1 and TRBJ1-1; TRBD1 might be the D (5 bases). V was cut by 0 bases and J by 6 bases, with 15 bases left in between. The CDR3 is 15 amino acids. In germline, CDR1 is SGHRS, CDR2 YFSETQ. The complete variable domain, with remaining parts taken from reference TRBV5-1 and TRBJ1-1, reads KAGVTQTPRYLIKTRGQQVTLSCSPISGHRSVSWYQQTPGQGLQFLFEYFSETQRNKGNFPGRFSGRQFSNSRSEMNVSTLELGDSALYLCASSLDPGAISEAFFGQGTRLTVV.

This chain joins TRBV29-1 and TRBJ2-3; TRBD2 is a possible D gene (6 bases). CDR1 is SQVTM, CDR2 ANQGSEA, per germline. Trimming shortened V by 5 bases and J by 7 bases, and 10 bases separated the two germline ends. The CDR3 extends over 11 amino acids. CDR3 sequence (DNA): TGCAGCGTTTCCGGGGGTAATACGCAGTATTTT. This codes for CSVSGGNTQYF.